These 5 T cell receptor beta chains were all obtained from the same sample, sequenced in a study of blood T cell repertoires in COVID-19. Assay used: immunoSEQ multiplex PCR; TCRdb lists only in-frame clones, some missing. The sample records 150,000 to 200,000 clones, about 81% being singletons. Sequencing input: peripheral blood. Every receptor here comes from a woman in her 70s with acute or convalescent COVID-19.

The chain has TRBV5-6 and TRBJ1-5; D perhaps matches TRBD1 (6 bases). Per germline, CDR1 SGHDT and CDR2 YYEEEE. V shed 4 bases and J shed 3 bases, with 14 bases lying between them. The CDR3 has 15 residues. CDR3 protein: CASSATGTNNQPQHF. The CDR3 DNA is TGTGCCAGCAGCGCCACCGGGACAAACAATCAGCCCCAGCATTTT.

CDR3 sequence: CAISPGDREYEQYF. The CDR3 bases are TGTGCCATCAGTCCCGGGGACAGGGAATACGAGCAGTACTTC. V usage is TRBV10-3 and J usage is TRBJ2-7, with 9 nucleotides matching TRBD1. Germline CDR1 is ENHRY and CDR2 is SYGVKD. The CDR3 has 14 amino acids. Germline trimming cut 5 bases from V and 4 bases from J; bases unmatched to any gene: 6.

The chain employs TRBV6-6 and TRBJ2-3; tentative D call: TRBD2 (6 bases). Germline CDR1 and CDR2: MNHNY and SVGAGI (reference sequence). The V end was cut by 2 bases, the J end by 5 bases, with 11 bases between. The CDR3 extends over 14 amino acids. The CDR3 protein is CASSYNGGGDTQYF. The CDR3 DNA sequence: TGTGCCAGCAGTTACAACGGGGGTGGAGATACGCAGTATTTT.

The chain employs TRBV7-8 and TRBJ2-1, with a tentative D call TRBD2 (5 bases). The CDR3 extends over 14 amino acids. CDR1 is SGHVS and CDR2 is FQNEAQ in the germline V gene. V was trimmed by 8 bases and J by 1 base, leaving 12 bases between them. CDR3: CASQSGGSYNEQFF. The CDR3 coding sequence is TGTGCCAGCCAAAGCGGAGGATCCTACAATGAGCAGTTCTTC.

The gene calls are TRBV9 and TRBJ2-3; the match to TRBD2 covers 8 bases. J gave up 3 bases and V 0 bases, and 3 bases lay outside the gene matches. The CDR3 has 15 amino acids. The germline CDR1 and CDR2 sequences are SGDLS and YYNGEE. Here the CDR3 reads CASSVARLATDTQYF. Written as DNA, the CDR3 is TGTGCCAGCAGCGTAGCCCGACTAGCGACAGATACGCAGTATTTT.